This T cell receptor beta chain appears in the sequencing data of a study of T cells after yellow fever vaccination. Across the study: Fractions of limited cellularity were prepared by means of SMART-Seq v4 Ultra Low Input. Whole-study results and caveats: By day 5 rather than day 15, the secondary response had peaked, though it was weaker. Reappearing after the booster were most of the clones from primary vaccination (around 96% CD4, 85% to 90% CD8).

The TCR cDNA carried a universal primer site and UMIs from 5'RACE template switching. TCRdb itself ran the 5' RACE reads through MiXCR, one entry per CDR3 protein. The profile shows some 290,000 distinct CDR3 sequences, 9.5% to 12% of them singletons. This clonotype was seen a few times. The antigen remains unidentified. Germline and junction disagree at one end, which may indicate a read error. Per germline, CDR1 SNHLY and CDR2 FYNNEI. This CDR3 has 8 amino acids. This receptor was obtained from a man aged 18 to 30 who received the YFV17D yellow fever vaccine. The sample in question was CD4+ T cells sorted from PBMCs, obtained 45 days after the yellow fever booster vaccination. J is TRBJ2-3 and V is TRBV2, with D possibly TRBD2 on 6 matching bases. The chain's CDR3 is CAPGTRHF. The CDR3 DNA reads TGTGCCCCCGGGACTCGCCATTTT.